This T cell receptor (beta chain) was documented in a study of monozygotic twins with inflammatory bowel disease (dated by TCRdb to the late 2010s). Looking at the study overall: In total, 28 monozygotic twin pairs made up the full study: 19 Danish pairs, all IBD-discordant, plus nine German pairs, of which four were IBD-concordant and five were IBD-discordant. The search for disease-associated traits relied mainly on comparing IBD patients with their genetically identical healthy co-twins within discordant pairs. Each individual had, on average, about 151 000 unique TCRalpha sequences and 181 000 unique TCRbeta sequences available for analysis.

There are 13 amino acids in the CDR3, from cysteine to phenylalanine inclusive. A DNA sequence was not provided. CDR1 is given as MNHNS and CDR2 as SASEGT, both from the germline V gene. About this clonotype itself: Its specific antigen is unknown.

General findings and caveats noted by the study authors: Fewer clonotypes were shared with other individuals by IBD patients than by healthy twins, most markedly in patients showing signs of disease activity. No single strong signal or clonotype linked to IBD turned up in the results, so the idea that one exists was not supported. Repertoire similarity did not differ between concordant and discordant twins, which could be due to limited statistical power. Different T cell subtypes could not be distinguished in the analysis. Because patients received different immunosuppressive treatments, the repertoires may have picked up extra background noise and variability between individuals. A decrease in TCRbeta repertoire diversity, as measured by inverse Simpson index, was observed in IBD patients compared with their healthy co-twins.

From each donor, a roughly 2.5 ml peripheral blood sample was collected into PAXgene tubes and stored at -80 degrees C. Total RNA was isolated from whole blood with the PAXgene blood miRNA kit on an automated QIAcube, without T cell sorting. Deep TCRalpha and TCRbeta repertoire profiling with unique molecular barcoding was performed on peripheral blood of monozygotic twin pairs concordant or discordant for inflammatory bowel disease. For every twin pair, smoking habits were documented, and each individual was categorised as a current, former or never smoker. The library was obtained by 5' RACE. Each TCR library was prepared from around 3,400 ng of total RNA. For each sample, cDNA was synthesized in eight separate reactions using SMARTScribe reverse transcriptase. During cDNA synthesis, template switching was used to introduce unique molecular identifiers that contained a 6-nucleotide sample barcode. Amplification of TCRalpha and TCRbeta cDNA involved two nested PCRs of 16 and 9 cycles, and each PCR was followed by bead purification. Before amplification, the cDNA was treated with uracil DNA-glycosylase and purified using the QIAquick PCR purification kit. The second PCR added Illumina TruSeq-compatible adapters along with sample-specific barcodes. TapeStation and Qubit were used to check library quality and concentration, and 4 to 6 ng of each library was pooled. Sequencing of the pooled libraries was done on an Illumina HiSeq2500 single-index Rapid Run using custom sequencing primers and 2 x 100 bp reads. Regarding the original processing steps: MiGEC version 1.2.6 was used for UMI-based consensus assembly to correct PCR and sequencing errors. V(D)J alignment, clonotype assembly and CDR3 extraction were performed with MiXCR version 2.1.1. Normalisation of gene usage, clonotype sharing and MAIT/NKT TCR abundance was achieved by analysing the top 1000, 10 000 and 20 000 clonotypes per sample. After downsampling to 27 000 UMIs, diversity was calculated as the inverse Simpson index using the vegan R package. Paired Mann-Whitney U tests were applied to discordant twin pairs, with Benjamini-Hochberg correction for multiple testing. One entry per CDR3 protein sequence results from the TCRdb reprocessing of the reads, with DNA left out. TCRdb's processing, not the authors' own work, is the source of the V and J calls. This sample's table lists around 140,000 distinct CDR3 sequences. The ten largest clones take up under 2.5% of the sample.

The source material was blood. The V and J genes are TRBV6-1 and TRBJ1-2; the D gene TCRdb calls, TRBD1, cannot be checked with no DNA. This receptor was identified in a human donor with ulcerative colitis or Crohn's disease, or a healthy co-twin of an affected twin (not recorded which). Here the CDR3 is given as CASSGDSPYGYTF.